This TCR beta chain was retrieved from a study of sequential checkpoint blockade in melanoma. A few counts support this clone. Germline CDR1 is KGHSH and CDR2 is LQKENI. CDR3 length equals 17 residues. The J segment lost 0 bases and the V segment lost 6 bases, leaving 4 bases of the junction unmatched. Treatment noted: randomized to nivolumab then ipilimumab (arm A) or the reverse (arm B). The repertoire was sequenced with immunoSEQ multiplex PCR; TCRdb's copy has only in-frame clones and lacks some. The sample includes around 4,200 clones, roughly 23% of them seen just once. This chain links TRBV18 with TRBJ2-6; 11 bases fit TRBD1. This receptor was taken from a human donor with melanoma. The sequencing here drew on tumor tissue (inferred from file names), taken from a patient given nivolumab and ipilimumab in sequence. CDR3 loop: CASSTGTGGSGANVLTF. Written as DNA, the CDR3 is TGTGCCAGCTCGACCGGGACAGGGGGCTCTGGGGCCAACGTCCTGACTTTC.